Presented here are 2 T cell receptor beta chains from one specimen sequenced in a study of blood T cell repertoires in COVID-19. The method was immunoSEQ multiplex PCR; TCRdb's version includes in-frame clones alone and lacks a portion of them. The sample lists more than 90,000 clones, about 80% occurring once. The material sequenced was peripheral blood. Receptors were obtained from a man aged 80 or over with acute or convalescent COVID-19.

The J gene is TRBJ1-2, the V gene TRBV4-1; D gene unclear. V was pared by 1 base and J by 4 bases, with 16 bases between. Germline lookup yields CDR1 MGHRA and CDR2 YSYEKL. This CDR3 spans 16 amino acids. The CDR3 coding sequence is TGCGCCAGCAGCCAAGGGGAGGGTACGTCGGTCTATGGCTACACCTTC. It encodes CASSQGEGTSVYGYTF.

This chain connects TRBV28 to TRBJ2-3; TRBD2 aligns across 8 bases. The CDR3 spans 14 residues. V lost 6 bases, J lost 6 bases, and 8 bases stayed unmatched. The germline CDR1 and CDR2 sequences are MDHEN and SYDVKM. The CDR3 region has the DNA TGTGCCAGCAGGTTAGCGGGAAACCGGGATACGCAGTATTTT. Translating gives CASRLAGNRDTQYF.